This TCR beta chain originates from a study of blood T cell repertoires in COVID-19. Produced via immunoSEQ multiplex PCR; TCRdb's table is partial and in-frame only. Among some 450,000 clones, around 90% were seen once, and the ten largest hold 0.7% to 0.85%. CDR1 and CDR2 from the germline V gene are MGHRA and YSYEKL. Trimming removed 1 base at V and 1 base at J, with 13 bases between. CDR3 length equals 16 residues. Input material: peripheral blood. The gene calls are TRBV4-1 and TRBJ1-1, with D maybe TRBD1 (5 bases). This clonotype was obtained from a man aged 18-30 years with COVID-19, enrolled during active disease. The CDR3 nucleotides read TGCGCCAGCAGCCAAGTTCTGGGAGGGGAGAACACTGAAGCTTTCTTT. It translates to CASSQVLGGENTEAFF.